The next 23 T cell receptor beta chains were all read from a single sample in a study of STAT5B mutations in CD4+ large granular lymphocyte leukemia. Libraries were prepared by immunoSEQ multiplex PCR; TCRdb keeps only in-frame clonotypes and omits some of them. The table lists tens of thousands of clones, approximately 70% of them singletons, with roughly 2% in the top ten. The sample comprised CD4+ T cells from blood buffy coats. The receptor set was obtained from a human donor in good health.

This chain uses TRBV5-1 with TRBJ1-1, with a weak D call TRBD1 (5 bases). The CDR3 is made up of 12 amino acids. Germline V gene data show CDR1 as SGHRS and CDR2 as YFSETQ. V shed 3 bases and J shed 9 bases, with 12 bases lying between them. The CDR3 nucleotides are TGCGCCAGCAGCTGGGACGGATTGAAAGCTTTCTTT. Translated, it gives CASSWDGLKAFF.

The V and J genes are TRBV27 and TRBJ2-5; 9 bases are shared with TRBD2. Trimming took 6 bases from V and 3 from J; bases not matched to a gene: 2. The CDR3 covers 13 residues. Germline CDR1 is MNHEY and CDR2 is SMNVEV (reference sequence). The CDR3 loop reads CASRRLAEETQYF. CDR3 coding DNA: TGTGCCAGCAGAAGACTAGCGGAAGAGACCCAGTACTTC.

The genes are TRBV6-1 and TRBJ1-4, with D uncertain. V was cut by 2 bases and J by 0 bases, with 7 bases left in between. Germline lookup yields CDR1 MNHNS and CDR2 SASEGT. The CDR3 has 15 residues. CDR3 DNA sequence: TGTGCCAGCAGTGAACAGTGGGCAACTAATGAAAAACTGTTTTTT. This translates into CASSEQWATNEKLFF.

V gene TRBV5-4 combines with J gene TRBJ1-2, with a weak D call TRBD1 (5 bases). CDR1 is SGHNT and CDR2 is YYREEE in the germline V gene (reference sequence). Trimming took 0 bases from V and 6 from J, leaving 12 bases between them. The CDR3 consists of 14 residues. CDR3 amino acids: CASSLGAGFDGYTF. CDR3 in DNA: TGTGCCAGCAGCTTGGGGGCAGGGTTCGATGGCTACACCTTC.

In this sample, this clone turned up a few times. This chain joins TRBV5-1 and TRBJ1-1; 10 bases are shared with TRBD1. CDR1 SGHRS and CDR2 YFSETQ come from the germline V gene. The CDR3 totals 15 residues. V was pared by 1 base and J by 5 bases, with 5 bases of the junction left unmatched. CDR3 residues: CASSLTGTGVTEAFF. The CDR3 bases are TGCGCCAGCAGCTTGACCGGGACAGGGGTTACTGAAGCTTTCTTT.

The chain links TRBV7-2 to TRBJ1-5; 7 positions match TRBD1. The V segment lost 1 base and the J segment 4 bases; nucleotides outside the gene matches: 4. Germline values: CDR1 SGHTA, CDR2 FQGNSA. This CDR3 contains 15 residues. The CDR3 DNA is TGTGCCAGCAGCTTAGGAGCAGGGGGTAATCAGCCCCAGCATTTT. This codes for CASSLGAGGNQPQHF.

The V call is TRBV19, the J call TRBJ1-4, with 10 bases aligning to TRBD1. CDR1 and CDR2 from the germline V gene are LNHDA and SQIVND (reference sequence). This CDR3 has 15 amino acids. Unmatched junction bases numbered 7, after V lost 4 bases and J lost 8 bases. CDR3 amino acids: CASSTGQGIGEKLFF. The CDR3 region has the DNA TGTGCCAGTAGTACGGGACAGGGGATAGGAGAAAAACTGTTTTTT.

The chain couples TRBV5-1 to TRBJ2-7, with TRBD1 identical over 9 bases. Germline V gene sequence: CDR1 SGHRS, CDR2 YFSETQ. This CDR3 comprises 14 residues. The V segment lost 1 base and the J segment 4 bases; nucleotides outside the gene matches: 3. The CDR3 region is CASSLTGGQYEQYF. In DNA form, the CDR3 reads TGCGCCAGCAGCTTGACAGGGGGCCAATACGAGCAGTACTTC.

The sample holds a few counts of this clone. CDR3 amino acids: CASKPKAFDYGYTF. The CDR3 nucleotides are TGTGCCAGCAAACCAAAGGCTTTCGACTATGGCTACACCTTC. The chain employs TRBV2 and TRBJ1-2; D is uncertain. This CDR3 comprises 14 residues. With 7 bases removed from V and 3 bases from J, the gap between germline ends came to 15 bases. In germline, CDR1 is SNHLY, CDR2 FYNNEI.

V gene TRBV12-5 combines with J gene TRBJ2-2; D is uncertain. Germline loops: CDR1 LGHNT, CDR2 FRNRAP. The CDR3 loop spans 16 amino acids. The V end lost 2 bases, the J end lost 1 base, and 11 bases lay between the germline ends. CDR3 nucleotides: TGTGCTAGTGGTTTGCCCCAGGTTCAGAACACCGGGGAGCTGTTTTTT. Its protein product is CASGLPQVQNTGELFF.

The chain joins TRBV5-1 to TRBJ1-6; the D gene is possibly TRBD1 (6 bases). This CDR3 contains 17 residues. V shed 0 bases and J shed 8 bases, with 18 bases lying between them. Germline values: CDR1 SGHRS, CDR2 YFSETQ. CDR3 residues: CASSLAFGGRNYSPLHF. The CDR3, as DNA: TGCGCCAGCAGCTTGGCGTTTGGGGGGCGGAATTATTCACCCCTCCACTTT.

The V gene is TRBV19, the J gene TRBJ2-2, with 7 bases lining up with TRBD1. Germline values: CDR1 LNHDA, CDR2 SQIVND (reference sequence). The CDR3 loop spans 14 amino acids. Trimming removed 7 bases from V and 7 bases from J; junction bases left unmatched: 9. The CDR3 protein is CASMWTGEGGELFF. In DNA, the CDR3 is TGTGCCAGTATGTGGACAGGAGAAGGCGGGGAGCTGTTTTTT.

In this sample, this clone turned up a few times. The J gene is TRBJ1-1, the V gene TRBV19; TRBD1 might be the D (5 bases). The CDR3 contains 14 residues. CDR1 LNHDA and CDR2 SQIVND come from the germline V gene (reference sequence). Trimming took off 6 bases at V and 7 bases at J, with 18 bases between the two ends. CDR3 nucleotide sequence: TGTGCCAGTAGACTGGTCGCGGGGACTGATGAAGCTTTCTTT. Translation gives CASRLVAGTDEAFF. The full variable domain, its missing parts supplied by reference TRBV19 and TRBJ1-1, is DGGITQSPKYLFRKEGQNVTLSCEQNLNHDAMYWYRQDPGQGLRLIYYSQIVNDFQKGDIAEGYSVSREKKESFPLTVTSAQKNPTAFYLCASRLVAGTDEAFFGQGTRLTVV.

The V gene is TRBV10-3, the J gene TRBJ2-5, with D perhaps TRBD1 or TRBD2 (5 bases each). V was pared by 0 bases and J by 4 bases, with 15 bases between. Looked up from germline, CDR1 is ENHRY and CDR2 is SYGVKD. There are 16 residues in the CDR3. The DNA of the CDR3 is TGTGCCATCAGTGAGTCTGGGCTTATTGGGGGAGAGACCCAGTACTTC. Amino acids: CAISESGLIGGETQYF.

The chain combines TRBV7-9 with TRBJ1-5, with 7 bases matching TRBD1. The germline gives CDR1 SEHNR, CDR2 FQNEAQ (reference sequence). Unmatched junction bases numbered 9, after V lost 1 base and J lost 0 bases. This CDR3 region has 18 residues. As DNA, the CDR3 is TGTGCCAGCAGCTTAGGGGCAGGGGGGGGGTATAGCAATCAGCCCCAGCATTTT. Encoded protein: CASSLGAGGGYSNQPQHF. Using reference TRBV7-9 and TRBJ1-5 for the parts outside the CDR3, the full variable domain is DTGVSQNPRHKITKRGQNVTFRCDPISEHNRLYWYRQTLGQGPEFLTYFQNEAQLEKSRLLSDRFSAERPKGSFSTLEIQRTEQGDSAMYLCASSLGAGGGYSNQPQHFGDGTRLSIL.

This clone was seen a single time. This chain connects TRBV19 to TRBJ1-6, with TRBD1 as a possible D gene (5 bases). Trimming took off 3 bases at V and 8 bases at J, with 8 bases between the two ends. This CDR3 is built from 13 residues. Germline V CDR1 and CDR2: LNHDA, SQIVND (reference sequence). The DNA of the CDR3 is TGTGCCAGTAGTATGCTAGGGGATTCACCCCTCCACTTT. It codes for CASSMLGDSPLHF.

There are a few counts of this clone. The CDR3 region is CASRTTTDTQYF. The CDR3 DNA reads as TGTGCCAGCCGGACTACCACAGATACGCAGTATTTT. This chain connects TRBV6-5 to TRBJ2-3; possibly TRBD2 for D (6 bases). The CDR3 length is 12 residues. Trimming shortened V by 8 bases and J by 2 bases, and 8 bases separated the two germline ends. Germline V gene data show CDR1 as MNHEY and CDR2 as SVGAGI.

This clone turned up a few times. The CDR3 here is CASSPEWTEGVEQFF. CDR3 DNA: TGTGCCAGCAGCCCCGAGTGGACAGAAGGGGTCGAGCAGTTCTTC. The genes are TRBV6-4 and TRBJ2-1; D might be TRBD1 (6 bases). The V end was cut by 6 bases, the J end by 10 bases, with 22 bases between. CDR1 is MRHNA, CDR2 SNTAGT, per germline. The CDR3 is 15 residues long.

The rearrangement links TRBV5-6 to TRBJ2-5; perhaps TRBD1 as D (5 bases). The germline CDR1 and CDR2 sequences are SGHDT and YYEEEE. The CDR3 runs 15 residues. V was shortened by 0 bases and J by 1 base, with 10 bases between the two germline ends. CDR3 protein: CASSLVGASQETQYF. The CDR3 DNA is TGTGCCAGCAGCTTGGTTGGGGCGAGCCAAGAGACCCAGTACTTC.

This clone showed up just a few times. One end of the junction does not line up with germline, which may come from a read error. This chain uses TRBV6-1 with TRBJ1-6, with 10 nucleotides matching TRBD1. This CDR3 comprises 16 residues. The V gene's germline CDR1 is MNHNS and CDR2 SASEGT. The CDR3, as DNA: TGTGCCAGCAGGGAAGGGGGGACAGGGGAGTATTCACCCCTCCACTTT. The encoded protein is CASREGGTGEYSPLHF.

This rearrangement joins TRBV10-3 to TRBJ1-2; no reliable D call. V lost 4 bases and J lost 6, with 6 bases in between. The CDR3 runs 11 residues. The germline V gene has CDR1 ENHRY and CDR2 SYGVKD. The CDR3 sequence is CAISGPNGYTF. The CDR3 DNA follows: TGTGCCATCAGTGGCCCCAATGGCTACACCTTC.

This sequence joins TRBV6-6 and TRBJ1-4; D remains ambiguous. Deletions cut 2 bases from V and 5 bases from J, with 9 bases between. The CDR3 is 14 residues long. Germline CDR1 reads MNHNY; CDR2 reads SVGAGI (reference sequence). The CDR3: CASSYQRENEKLFF. In DNA, the CDR3 is TGTGCCAGCAGTTACCAACGGGAAAATGAAAAACTGTTTTTT.

This rearrangement joins TRBV7-9 to TRBJ2-7; 8 bases align to TRBD2. The length of the CDR3 is 15 residues. Trimming at V came to 3 bases and at J to 2 bases, leaving 6 bases not matched to a gene. Germline V gene sequence: CDR1 SEHNR, CDR2 FQNEAQ (reference sequence). CDR3: CASSFPGLGAYEQYF. The CDR3 DNA follows: TGTGCCAGCAGCTTTCCGGGACTAGGGGCCTACGAGCAGTACTTC.